Listed below are T cell receptor beta chains from one sample, sequenced in a study of Tregs in tolerant kidney transplant recipients. Sequencing used immunoSEQ multiplex PCR; TCRdb keeps in-frame clones, though not all of them. Among about 83,000 clones listed, around 98% were seen once. This sample comprised CD4+ T cells from blood, obtained before the transplant. The receptors here all came from a human donor who received a combined kidney and bone marrow transplant. Both conserved end residues are part of each CDR3. D genes are given only for firm matches. Rows may omit the clone size; those that give it use once, few, many or a size class.

once,TRBD1,TRBJ2-2,TRBV6-5,TGTGCCAGCACCAAGGACAGGGCGTACGGGGAGCTGTTTTTT,CASTKDRAYGELFF
-,-,TRBJ2-1,TRBV5-1,TGCGCCAGCAAAGTGGTCGGGATGGATGAGCAGTTCTTC,CASKVVGMDEQFF
-,-,TRBJ2-1,TRBV20-1,TGCAGTGCTAGTAGCCACAATGAGCAGTTCTTC,CSASSHNEQFF
few,TRBD1,TRBJ1-1,TRBV19,TGTGCCAGTAGTGTCCGACAGGGGGACACTGAAGCTTTCTTT,CASSVRQGDTEAFF
-,-,TRBJ2-5,TRBV6-6,TGTGCCAGCAGTTACTCACGACAGCCACAAGAGACCCAGTACTTC,CASSYSRQPQETQYF
-,TRBD1,TRBJ1-4,TRBV9,TGTGCCAGCAGTTTTTTTGGGACCGGGACAGACAATGAAAAACTGTTTTTT,CASSFFGTGTDNEKLFF
-,-,TRBJ1-2,TRBV28,TGTGCCAGCAGGGGGGACATTTATGGCTACACCTTC,CASRGDIYGYTF
-,-,TRBJ2-3,TRBV18,TGTGCCAGCTCACTGCGCAGCACAGATACGCAGTATTTT,CASSLRSTDTQYF
-,-,TRBJ1-3,TRBV30,TGTGCCTGGAGTGTACGGGGTTCTAGTTGGAACACCATATATTTT,CAWSVRGSSWNTIYF
once,-,TRBJ1-5,TRBV7-2,TGTGCCAGCAGCTACGGACACTTCTATAGCAATCAGCCCCAGCATTTT,CASSYGHFYSNQPQHF
-,-,TRBJ2-5,TRBV7-2,TGTGCCAGCAGCTTACAGGGCCTTTCACAGTGGTCCCAGTACTTC,CASSLQGLSQWSQYF
-,TRBD2,TRBJ2-3,TRBV18,TGTGCCAGCTCACCGTCGGGGGGACTCACAGATACGCAGTATTTT,CASSPSGGLTDTQYF
-,-,TRBJ2-1,TRBV5-1,TGCGCCAGCAGCCGGCATAGCGGATCCTACAATGAGCAGTTCTTC,CASSRHSGSYNEQFF
-,TRBD1,TRBJ1-2,TRBV7-3,TGTGCCAGCAGCACGGGACAGGGGGAGGGTGGCTACACCTTC,CASSTGQGEGGYTF
once,-,TRBJ1-6,TRBV30,TGTGCCTGGAGTGTTGAGGGAGGAGGGGATTCACCCCTCCACTTT,CAWSVEGGGDSPLHF
-,-,TRBJ2-3,TRBV4-3,TGCGCCAGCAGCCAGGACAGAGGTAGGGGATTCACAGATACGCAGTATTTT,CASSQDRGRGFTDTQYF
-,-,TRBJ1-1,TRBV19,TGTGCCAGTACCAACAGGGAGAACACTGAAGCTTTCTTT,CASTNRENTEAFF
-,TRBD1,TRBJ2-3,TRBV6-6,TGTGCCAGCAGTTACCGGGACAGGGGTTATACGCAGTATTTT,CASSYRDRGYTQYF
-,-,TRBJ2-2,TRBV7-3,TGTGCCAGCAGGGGGGCGGATAACACCGGGGAGCTGTTTTTT,CASRGADNTGELFF
-,TRBD1,TRBJ1-1,TRBV11-1,TGTGCCAGCAGCCCCGAAACGGGCCGGGACAGGGCGAAGACTGAAGCTTTCTTT,CASSPETGRDRAKTEAFF
-,TRBD2,TRBJ2-1,TRBV7-8,TGTGCCAGCAGCTATCGCCCTTTGGGTAGCGGGAGTTTTAATGAGCAGTTCTTC,CASSYRPLGSGSFNEQFF
-,TRBD2,TRBJ2-3,TRBV6-5,TGTGCCAGCAGTTACGCTGGACTAGAGGTAGATACGCAGTATTTT,CASSYAGLEVDTQYF
-,TRBD1,TRBJ1-2,TRBV7-6,TGTGCCAGCAGCCCAGGACAGGGCTATGGCTACACCTTC,CASSPGQGYGYTF
few,TRBD2,TRBJ2-3,TRBV5-1,TGCGCCAGCAGCAACGGACTAGCGGGAGCGGCAGATACGCAGTATTTT,CASSNGLAGAADTQYF
-,TRBD1,TRBJ1-1,TRBV10-3,TGTGCCATCAGAGAAAACAGGGGATCTAATGAAGCTTTCTTT,CAIRENRGSNEAFF
-,-,TRBJ1-2,TRBV30,TGTGCCTGGAGTCCCGGGAGAAGGACTGGCTACACCTTC,CAWSPGRRTGYTF
-,-,TRBJ2-6,TRBV19,TGTGCCAGTAGTATGGCCAGCGCTGGGGCCAACGTCCTGACTTTC,CASSMASAGANVLTF
once,-,TRBJ2-3,TRBV28,TGTGCCAGCAGTCTCCCAAAGTTTACAGTAGATACGCAGTATTTT,CASSLPKFTVDTQYF
once,-,TRBJ2-7,TRBV30,TGTGCCTGGAATATGGGGAGGCCCTACGAGCAGTACTTC,CAWNMGRPYEQYF
-,TRBD1,TRBJ1-2,TRBV30,TGTGCCTGGAGTGCGGACAGGGGATTCTATGGCTACACCTTC,CAWSADRGFYGYTF
-,-,TRBJ2-6,TRBV9,TGTGCCAGCAGCGCCGGGACATCGACTGGGGCCAACGTCCTGACTTTC,CASSAGTSTGANVLTF
-,-,TRBJ2-1,TRBV5-1,TGCGCCAGCAGCTTAGGGGGGGGCGATGAGCAGTTCTTC,CASSLGGGDEQFF
-,-,TRBJ1-1,TRBV2,TGTGCCAGCAGTCCGACAAGGAACACTGAAGCTTTCTTT,CASSPTRNTEAFF
-,TRBD2,TRBJ2-1,TRBV10-3,TGTGCCATCAGTGATCTTGAGCGGGGGGCCTCGAATGAGCAGTTCTTC,CAISDLERGASNEQFF
-,-,TRBJ1-5,TRBV6-1,TGTGCCAGCAGTGACAGAACCCCAATCGATCAGCCCCAGCATTTT,CASSDRTPIDQPQHF
-,TRBD1,TRBJ1-2,TRBV28,TGTGCCAGCAGTGCCGGACAGGGGGATGGCTACACCTTC,CASSAGQGDGYTF
-,-,TRBJ1-2,TRBV5-1,TGCGCCAGCAGCTTGGACAGGAATTCCTATGGCTACACCTTC,CASSLDRNSYGYTF
-,TRBD1,TRBJ1-5,TRBV30,TGTGCCTGGAGTAGACAGGGTCGTCAGCCCCAGCATTTT,CAWSRQGRQPQHF
-,TRBD1,TRBJ1-6,TRBV2,TGTGCCAGCAGTGTTGTAGGACAGGGCTTTGATTCACCCCTCCACTTT,CASSVVGQGFDSPLHF
-,-,TRBJ2-5,TRBV9,TGTGCCAGCAGCGTAGGGGCACCGGCGGGGGAGACCCAGTACTTC,CASSVGAPAGETQYF
-,-,TRBJ2-4,TRBV7-9,TGTGCCAGCGACTCCAAAGGAGGAAACATTCAGTACTTC,CASDSKGGNIQYF
-,TRBD2,TRBJ2-6,TRBV7-2,TGTGCCAGCAGCTTAGCGTCGGGAGGGGCTGGGGCCAACGTCCTGACTTTC,CASSLASGGAGANVLTF
-,-,TRBJ2-3,TRBV18,TGTGCCAGCTCACTCCTAACGCGGACAGATACGCAGTATTTT,CASSLLTRTDTQYF
-,-,TRBJ1-3,TRBV28,TGTGCCAGCAGTCTACCTCAAAGCCACAGGAGGGAGTCATATTTT,CASSLPQSHRRESYF
-,-,TRBJ1-2,TRBV6-5,TGTGCCAGCAGTTACGTTAGGCCAGGGCTAAACTATGGCTACACCTTC,CASSYVRPGLNYGYTF
-,TRBD1,TRBJ1-2,TRBV5-1,TGCGCCAGCAGCCCCGGACAGGCGCTGTTCTATGGCTACACCTTC,CASSPGQALFYGYTF
-,TRBD2,TRBJ2-7,TRBV19,TGTGCCAGTAGTATCGGACTAGTCGAGTCGTACGAGCAGTACTTC,CASSIGLVESYEQYF
-,-,TRBJ1-3,TRBV5-6,TGTGCCAGCAGCTTTCGAGGGGGCTCTGGAAACACCATATATTTT,CASSFRGGSGNTIYF
-,-,TRBJ1-6,TRBV15,TGTGCCACCAGCAGAGGAGGAGGCGGGGATTCACCCCTCCACTTT,CATSRGGGGDSPLHF